This T cell receptor beta chain stems from a study of cytomegalovirus exposure and HLA in healthy donors. This CDR3 spans 14 amino acids. Per the germline V gene, CDR1 is MRHNA and CDR2 is SNTAGT. A note on this clone: Its ends do not fully match the called genes, so a read error is possible.

The PCR made use of 60 Vbeta and 13 Jbeta primers. Repertoires were generated with immunoSEQ multiplex PCR, while TCRdb's copy carries only in-frame clones and drops some. Of roughly 63,000 clones listed, more than 70% were seen once; the top ten hold under 30%. The sequence was collected from a woman aged 40 to 50 in good health and CMV-seropositive. Sequences were obtained from PBMCs. The chain couples TRBV6-4 to TRBJ1-1, with 7 positions matching TRBD1. CDR3 sequence: CASREGGRDTEAFF. CDR3 nucleotides: TGTGCTAGCAGGGAAGGGGGCAGGGACACTGAAGCTTTCTTT.